The rows below give T cell receptor beta chains drawn from one sample of a study of shared T cell receptors in the human thymus. Using immunoSEQ multiplex PCR, the repertoire was profiled, and TCRdb retains in-frame clones only, with some absent. The sample carries more than 550,000 clones, about 87% recorded once. These sequences were also reported in another study, on human thymus T cells.

The specimen was thymocytes. The receptors were gathered from a boy younger than two with a congenital heart defect. Each CDR3 is given with its conserved first and last residue. D genes are given only for firm matches. Where a row states a size, it is once, few, many or the class of an expanded clone; other rows omit it.

size,V,D,J,CDR3,DNA
.,TRBV18,TRBD1,TRBJ2-1,CASSQGTGTYNEQFF,TGTGCCAGCTCACAGGGGACAGGGACCTACAATGAGCAGTTCTTC
.,TRBV28,.,TRBJ2-7,CASSPRNRPFHEQYF,TGTGCCAGCAGTCCCCGTAATCGTCCCTTCCACGAGCAGTACTTC
once,TRBV28,.,TRBJ2-2,CASSLDGTHDTGELFF,TGTGCCAGCAGCCTAGACGGGACTCACGACACCGGGGAGCTGTTTTTT
few,TRBV2,TRBD1,TRBJ2-7,CASSARQGDGYEQYF,TGTGCCAGCAGTGCTAGACAGGGCGATGGGTACGAGCAGTACTTC
once,TRBV30,.,TRBJ2-1,CAWTRGLNNEQFF,TGTGCCTGGACTAGGGGATTAAACAATGAGCAGTTCTTC
.,TRBV9,.,TRBJ1-2,CASSPMEAGGYTF,TGTGCCAGCAGCCCGATGGAGGCAGGTGGCTACACCTTC
few,TRBV5-6,TRBD1,TRBJ2-6,CASSLVKGGDSGANVLTF,TGTGCCAGCAGCTTGGTGAAAGGGGGCGACTCTGGGGCCAACGTCCTGACTTTC
once,TRBV14,TRBD1,TRBJ2-3,CASSAQGAGADTQYF,TGTGCCAGCAGCGCACAGGGGGCGGGCGCAGATACGCAGTATTTT
.,TRBV28,TRBD2,TRBJ2-3,CASSFRRLAGGADTQYF,TGTGCCAGCAGTTTCCGCCGCCTAGCGGGAGGGGCAGATACGCAGTATTTT
.,TRBV27,TRBD1,TRBJ1-5,CASSLTGENNQPQHF,TGTGCCAGCAGTCTCACAGGGGAGAACAATCAGCCCCAGCATTTT